A selection of T cell receptor beta chains follows, all from one sample in a study of cytomegalovirus exposure and HLA in healthy donors. Sequenced by immunoSEQ multiplex PCR; TCRdb stores in-frame clones only, minus some. The table shows about 160,000 clones, with around 80% occurring only once. The sample was PBMCs. These receptors came from a female donor in good health and CMV-seronegative. CDR3s include the opening cysteine and the closing phenylalanine or tryptophan. Each record gives: J gene, D gene, V gene, clone size, CDR3 protein, CDR3 DNA. D genes are given only for firm matches. The size entry is marked missing in some rows and otherwise reads once, few, many or a size class.

J gene: TRBJ2-5
D gene: TRBD2
V gene: TRBV29-1
clone size: NA
CDR3 protein: CSVSILAGAGETQYF
CDR3 DNA: TGCAGCGTCTCAATACTAGCGGGAGCCGGAGAGACCCAGTACTTC

J gene: TRBJ1-1
D gene: NA
V gene: TRBV5-5
clone size: NA
CDR3 protein: CASSRDWAQGVNTEAFF
CDR3 DNA: TGTGCCAGCAGCCGTGATTGGGCACAAGGGGTGAACACTGAAGCTTTCTTT

J gene: TRBJ2-3
D gene: TRBD1
V gene: TRBV5-6
clone size: NA
CDR3 protein: CASSLPGQGTDTQYF
CDR3 DNA: TGTGCCAGCAGCTTGCCGGGACAGGGGACAGATACGCAGTATTTT

J gene: TRBJ2-5
D gene: TRBD1
V gene: TRBV28
clone size: few
CDR3 protein: CASSPRLTGPQETQYF
CDR3 DNA: TGTGCCAGCAGTCCACGCTTGACAGGGCCCCAAGAGACCCAGTACTTC

J gene: TRBJ2-1
D gene: TRBD2
V gene: TRBV15
clone size: NA
CDR3 protein: CALGQGGASGRNQFF
CDR3 DNA: TGTGCACTCGGACAGGGTGGGGCTAGCGGGAGAAACCAGTTCTTC

J gene: TRBJ1-2
D gene: NA
V gene: TRBV19
clone size: once
CDR3 protein: CASSIEGESYGYTF
CDR3 DNA: TGTGCCAGTAGTATCGAGGGAGAGAGCTATGGCTACACCTTC

J gene: TRBJ1-2
D gene: TRBD1
V gene: TRBV29-1
clone size: once
CDR3 protein: CSVDPRDRGHYGYTF
CDR3 DNA: TGCAGCGTTGACCCCCGGGACAGGGGGCACTATGGCTACACCTTC

J gene: TRBJ1-2
D gene: TRBD1
V gene: TRBV27
clone size: NA
CDR3 protein: CASSPRTGSNGYTF
CDR3 DNA: TGTGCCAGCAGTCCTCGGACAGGGAGTAATGGCTACACCTTC

J gene: TRBJ1-6
D gene: NA
V gene: TRBV7-2
clone size: NA
CDR3 protein: CASSLDRNSPLHF
CDR3 DNA: TGTGCCAGCAGCCTTGACAGAAATTCACCCCTCCACTTT

J gene: TRBJ1-2
D gene: NA
V gene: TRBV29-1
clone size: once
CDR3 protein: CSVGGDHYGYTF
CDR3 DNA: TGCAGCGTGGGGGGTGACCACTATGGCTACACCTTC